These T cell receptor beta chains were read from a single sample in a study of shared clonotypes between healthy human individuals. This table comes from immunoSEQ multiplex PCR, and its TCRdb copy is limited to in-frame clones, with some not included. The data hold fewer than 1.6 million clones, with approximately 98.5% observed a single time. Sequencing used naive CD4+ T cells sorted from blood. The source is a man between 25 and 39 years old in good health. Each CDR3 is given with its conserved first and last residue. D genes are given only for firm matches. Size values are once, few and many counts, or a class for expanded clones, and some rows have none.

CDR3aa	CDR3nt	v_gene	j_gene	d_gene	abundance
CAISELGNTEAFF	TGTGCCATCAGTGAACTGGGGAACACTGAAGCTTTCTTT	TRBV10-3	TRBJ1-1	-	once
CASSLEGQGAIEQYF	TGTGCCAGCAGCTTGGAGGGACAGGGGGCGATCGAGCAGTACTTC	TRBV5-5	TRBJ2-7	TRBD1	-
CASSRHQDNLYEQYF	TGTGCCAGTAGCAGACACCAGGACAACCTCTACGAGCAGTACTTC	TRBV19	TRBJ2-7	-	-
CASSMPGQRMYEQYF	TGTGCCAGTAGTATGCCGGGACAGCGAATGTACGAGCAGTACTTC	TRBV19	TRBJ2-7	TRBD1	-
CASSLANTGELFF	TGTGCCAGCAGCTTAGCGAACACCGGGGAGCTGTTTTTT	TRBV5-6	TRBJ2-2	-	-
CASSIDRQAANTGELFF	TGTGCCAGTAGTATAGATCGACAGGCCGCGAACACCGGGGAGCTGTTTTTT	TRBV19	TRBJ2-2	-	-
CASSFLRQPNTGELFF	TGTGCCAGCAGTTTTCTTCGGCAGCCGAACACCGGGGAGCTGTTTTTT	TRBV27	TRBJ2-2	-	-
CASSPGGVAKNIQYF	TGTGCCAGCAGCCCAGGCGGGGTAGCCAAAAACATTCAGTACTTC	TRBV28	TRBJ2-4	-	-
CASATNPGGGETQYF	TGTGCCAGCGCAACTAACCCAGGGGGAGGAGAGACCCAGTACTTC	TRBV6-5	TRBJ2-5	-	-
CASSFISGELFF	TGTGCCAGCAGCTTCATCTCTGGGGAGCTGTTTTTT	TRBV9	TRBJ2-2	-	-
CASSQTGLQETQYF	TGTGCCAGCAGTCAGACAGGCTTACAAGAGACCCAGTACTTC	TRBV6-1	TRBJ2-5	-	-
CASSEQGPSNQPQHF	TGTGCCAGCAGTGAACAAGGGCCCAGCAATCAGCCCCAGCATTTT	TRBV6-1	TRBJ1-5	-	-
CASASGGHYEQYF	TGTGCCAGTGCTTCAGGGGGACATTACGAGCAGTACTTC	TRBV2	TRBJ2-7	TRBD1	once
CASSSRMNTEAFF	TGTGCCAGCAGCTCCCGCATGAACACTGAAGCTTTCTTT	TRBV11-2	TRBJ1-1	-	-
CASTPDGNQPQHF	TGTGCCAGCACCCCGGACGGGAATCAGCCCCAGCATTTT	TRBV28	TRBJ1-5	-	-
CASSPGLAGIEQYF	TGTGCCAGCAGCCCGGGACTAGCGGGAATCGAGCAGTACTTC	TRBV9	TRBJ2-7	TRBD2	-
CAAIGLETYNEQFF	TGTGCCGCTATTGGGCTTGAGACCTACAATGAGCAGTTCTTC	TRBV27	TRBJ2-1	-	-
CSWEAGDEQFF	TGCAGCTGGGAGGCCGGGGATGAGCAGTTCTTC	TRBV20-1	TRBJ2-1	-	once
CASRRDSGNTIYF	TGTGCCAGCAGGCGGGACTCTGGAAACACCATATATTTT	TRBV2	TRBJ1-3	-	-
CASSLETLSYYEQYF	TGCGCCAGCAGCTTGGAGACACTCAGCTACTACGAGCAGTACTTC	TRBV5-1	TRBJ2-7	-	-
CASSSSGSSYNEQFF	TGCGCCAGCAGCTCTAGCGGGAGCTCCTACAATGAGCAGTTCTTC	TRBV5-1	TRBJ2-1	TRBD2	-
CASAVAGLPDTQYF	TGTGCCAGCGCCGTCGCGGGACTTCCAGATACGCAGTATTTT	TRBV2	TRBJ2-3	-	-
CASVSGLRNYGYTF	TGTGCCAGCGTCTCCGGGCTTCGGAACTATGGCTACACCTTC	TRBV25-1	TRBJ1-2	-	-
CASSQRREAEQYF	TGTGCCAGCAGCCAACGGAGGGAGGCCGAGCAGTACTTC	TRBV6-1	TRBJ2-7	-	-
CASHRTGELFF	TGTGCCAGCCATCGAACCGGGGAGCTGTTTTTT	TRBV28	TRBJ2-2	-	-
CASSLSLVGNTEAFF	TGTGCCAGCAGCTTAAGTTTGGTGGGAAACACTGAAGCTTTCTTT	TRBV7-3	TRBJ1-1	-	-
CASSQGTDSGNTIYF	TGTGCCAGCAGCCAAGGGACAGACTCTGGAAACACCATATATTTT	TRBV4-2	TRBJ1-3	-	-
CASSSVRGIRNQPQHF	TGTGCCAGCAGCTCGGTCAGGGGGATTAGGAATCAGCCCCAGCATTTT	TRBV7-8	TRBJ1-5	TRBD1	-
CASRGQGANQPQHF	TGTGCCAGCAGGGGGCAAGGCGCCAATCAGCCCCAGCATTTT	TRBV25-1	TRBJ1-5	-	-
CASGSGLNTGELFF	TGTGCCAGCGGTTCAGGTTTGAACACCGGGGAGCTGTTTTTT	TRBV6-6	TRBJ2-2	-	-
CASSLEGRTNEKLFF	TGTGCCAGCAGCTTGGAGGGTCGGACTAATGAAAAACTGTTTTTT	TRBV5-5	TRBJ1-4	-	-
CATSRYTGELFF	TGTGCCACCAGTAGATACACCGGGGAGCTGTTTTTT	TRBV15	TRBJ2-2	-	-
CASSPSDTQYF	TGTGCCAGCAGCCCCTCAGATACGCAGTATTTT	TRBV11-2	TRBJ2-3	-	-
CASRDPGRGDNEQFF	TGTGCCAGCAGGGACCCCGGGAGGGGGGACAATGAGCAGTTCTTC	TRBV6-1	TRBJ2-1	TRBD2	once
CASSQVPSYEQYF	TGTGCCAGTAGTCAGGTTCCCTCCTACGAGCAGTACTTC	TRBV19	TRBJ2-7	-	-
CASSRDRGFTDTQYF	TGCGCCAGCAGCCGGGACAGGGGGTTCACAGATACGCAGTATTTT	TRBV5-1	TRBJ2-3	TRBD1	once
CASSFNNRGEKLFF	TGCGCCAGCAGCTTTAATAACCGGGGCGAAAAACTGTTTTTT	TRBV5-1	TRBJ1-4	-	-
CASRKAGVPHEQYF	TGTGCCAGCAGGAAAGCGGGAGTTCCCCACGAGCAGTACTTC	TRBV7-8	TRBJ2-7	TRBD2	once
CASSLARREAFF	TGTGCCAGCAGCTTGGCACGAAGGGAAGCTTTCTTT	TRBV5-6	TRBJ1-1	-	-
CASSLEGEQYF	TGCGCCAGCAGCCTGGAAGGCGAGCAGTACTTC	TRBV5-1	TRBJ2-7	-	once
CSVREGLAVNTDTQYF	TGCAGCGTTAGGGAGGGACTAGCGGTTAACACAGATACGCAGTATTTT	TRBV29-1	TRBJ2-3	TRBD2	-
CASSSGHIRGYTF	TGTGCCAGCAGTTCCGGACACATACGCGGCTACACCTTC	TRBV28	TRBJ1-2	-	-
CASRQGIVEQYF	TGTGCCAGCCGGCAGGGAATCGTCGAGCAGTACTTC	TRBV28	TRBJ2-7	-	-
CASSIAPVVTGELFF	TGTGCCAGTAGTATAGCCCCAGTGGTCACCGGGGAGCTGTTTTTT	TRBV19	TRBJ2-2	-	-
CASSLWGAQPQHF	TGTGCCAGCAGCTTATGGGGGGCCCAGCCCCAGCATTTT	TRBV7-8	TRBJ1-5	-	-
CATSGELLRSGNTIYF	TGTGCCACCAGCGGAGAGCTCCTGCGCTCTGGAAACACCATATATTTT	TRBV15	TRBJ1-3	-	-
CASSLGGRGSGGELFF	TGTGCCAGCAGCCTAGGGGGACGGGGGAGCGGCGGGGAGCTGTTTTTT	TRBV7-9	TRBJ2-2	-	-
CASSLLPQKETQYF	TGCGCCAGCAGCTTGTTACCACAGAAAGAGACCCAGTACTTC	TRBV5-1	TRBJ2-5	-	-
CASSLVSGRDYEQYF	TGTGCCAGCAGCTTGGTTAGCGGGAGGGACTACGAGCAGTACTTC	TRBV5-8	TRBJ2-7	TRBD2	-
CASRGLGADTGELFF	TGCGCCAGCAGGGGCCTTGGTGCCGACACCGGGGAGCTGTTTTTT	TRBV4-3	TRBJ2-2	-	-